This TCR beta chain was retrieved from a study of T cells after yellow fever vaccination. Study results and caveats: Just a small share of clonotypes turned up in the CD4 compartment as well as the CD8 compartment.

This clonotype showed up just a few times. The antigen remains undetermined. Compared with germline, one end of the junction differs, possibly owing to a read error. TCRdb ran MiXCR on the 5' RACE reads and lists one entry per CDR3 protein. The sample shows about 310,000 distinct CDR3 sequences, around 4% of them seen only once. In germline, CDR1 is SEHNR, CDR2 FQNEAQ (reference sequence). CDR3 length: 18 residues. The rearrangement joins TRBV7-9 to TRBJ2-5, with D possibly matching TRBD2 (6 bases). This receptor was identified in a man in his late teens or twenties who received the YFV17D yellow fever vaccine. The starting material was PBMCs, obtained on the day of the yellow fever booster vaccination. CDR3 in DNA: TGTGCCAGCAGCCTAGCTTCGGACTTCCTGGGAGGCGGGGAGACCCAGTACTTC. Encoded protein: CASSLASDFLGGGETQYF.